One sample yielded the 4 T cell receptor beta chains listed below, sequenced in a study of T cell responses to AZD1222 COVID-19 vaccine. Libraries were prepared by immunoSEQ multiplex PCR; TCRdb keeps only in-frame clonotypes and omits some of them. The profile shows 95,000 to 150,000 clones, about 90% of them singletons. The material was peripheral blood, obtained 28 days after the second AZD1222 dose. Receptors originate from an adult who received the AZD1222 COVID-19 vaccine.

This clone was picked up one time. The chain combines TRBV4-1 with TRBJ2-7; 9 nucleotides match TRBD2. CDR1 is MGHRA, CDR2 YSYEKL, per germline. Trimming cost V 5 bases and J 5 bases; bases outside gene matches: 13. This CDR3 is 16 amino acids long. The chain's CDR3 is CASSSPLERGVDEQYF. The CDR3 DNA sequence: TGCGCCAGCAGCTCACCCCTTGAGCGGGGGGTCGACGAGCAGTACTTC.

V is TRBV9 and J is TRBJ2-1; D gene ambiguous. The germline V and J ends were trimmed by 0 bases and 1 base, with 8 bases remaining between them. Germline loops: CDR1 SGDLS, CDR2 YYNGEE. The CDR3 is 15 residues long. CDR3 protein: CASSVGGLSYNEQFF. The CDR3 nucleotides are TGTGCCAGCAGCGTAGGCGGTCTTTCCTACAATGAGCAGTTCTTC.

The chain recombines TRBV28 with TRBJ1-1, with TRBD1 as a possible D gene (5 bases). V was trimmed by 6 bases and J by 7 bases, leaving 24 bases between them. Looked up from germline, CDR1 is MDHEN and CDR2 is SYDVKM. There are 16 residues in the CDR3. CDR3 sequence: CASSYPRVASGGEAFF. CDR3 in DNA: TGTGCCAGCAGCTACCCCCGGGTGGCATCGGGGGGTGAAGCTTTCTTT.

The V and J genes are TRBV28 and TRBJ1-5; D may be TRBD1 (6 bases). V shed 2 bases and J shed 4 bases, with 9 bases lying between them. Germline CDR1 MDHEN, CDR2 SYDVKM. This CDR3 comprises 14 residues. In DNA, the CDR3 is TGTGCCAGCAGTTTAGAGGGGGGGAATCAGCCCCAGCATTTT. It specifies CASSLEGGNQPQHF.